These 19 T cell receptor beta chains were all obtained from the same sample, sequenced in a study of cytomegalovirus exposure and HLA in healthy donors. PCR used 60 Vbeta primers and 13 Jbeta primers. The method was immunoSEQ multiplex PCR; TCRdb's version includes in-frame clones alone and lacks a portion of them. The data show about 160,000 clones, with 86% seen just once and nearly 2% held by the top ten. Sequenced sample: PBMCs. Source of these receptors: a woman younger than 30 in good health and CMV-seronegative.

The chain joins TRBV5-1 to TRBJ2-5; D is possibly TRBD1 (6 bases). Trimming took 2 bases from V and 11 from J, leaving 19 bases between them. CDR3 length: 14 residues. CDR1 SGHRS and CDR2 YFSETQ come from the germline V gene. CDR3 protein: CASSLTGSVEEQYF. CDR3 sequence (DNA): TGCGCCAGCAGCTTAACAGGGTCGGTTGAAGAGCAGTACTTC.

This chain links TRBV30 with TRBJ1-1; D is possibly TRBD1 (5 bases). V was pared by 4 bases and J by 9 bases, with 15 bases between. This CDR3 spans 12 amino acids. CDR1 GTSNPN and CDR2 SVGIG come from the germline V gene (reference sequence). This chain's CDR3 is CAWTPDTIQAFF. In DNA form, the CDR3 reads TGTGCCTGGACACCGGACACAATCCAAGCTTTCTTT.

The chain joins TRBV19 to TRBJ2-1, with 8 bases identical to TRBD2. Trimming removed 6 bases from V and 5 bases from J; junction bases left unmatched: 12. This CDR3 is built from 16 residues. From germline, CDR1 is LNHDA and CDR2 SQIVND (reference sequence). As DNA, the CDR3 is TGTGCCAGTAGGAAGGACGGCGGGGGGCTCAACAATGAGCAGTTCTTC. Residues: CASRKDGGGLNNEQFF.

This clone is a singleton in its sample. J is TRBJ1-1 and V is TRBV7-9, with 10 bases fitting TRBD1. The germline V gene encodes CDR1 SEHNR and CDR2 FQNEAQ (reference sequence). This CDR3 has 14 amino acids. After removal of 4 bases from V and 4 bases from J, the junction contained 3 bases not matched to a gene. CDR3 amino acids: CASSSRQGATEAFF. For the CDR3, the DNA is TGTGCCAGCAGCTCACGACAGGGGGCCACTGAAGCTTTCTTT.

CDR3 protein: CASSLPRRGSTDTQYF. The CDR3 DNA is TGTGCCAGCAGCTTGCCACGCAGGGGGAGCACAGATACGCAGTATTTT. This chain connects TRBV5-5 to TRBJ2-3, with 7 bases lining up with TRBD1. V lost 1 base and J lost 0; bases outside the gene matches: 5. The CDR3 is 16 residues long. Germline V lookup: CDR1 SGHKS, CDR2 YYEKEE (reference sequence).

CDR3 loop: CASSRTRGNEQFF. DNA for the CDR3: TGTGCCAGCAGTCGGACAAGGGGGAATGAGCAGTTCTTC. The chain carries TRBV7-7 and TRBJ2-1, with D possibly matching TRBD1 (6 bases). Trimming cost V 6 bases and J 7 bases, with 13 bases left between them. CDR1 is SSHAT, CDR2 FNYEAQ, per germline (reference sequence). The CDR3 totals 13 residues.

This sequence joins TRBV11-2 and TRBJ2-7; TRBD2 matches 7 bases. J lost 6 bases, V lost 3 bases, and 11 bases had no gene match. Germline V gives CDR1 SGHAT, CDR2 FQNNGV. The CDR3 is 15 residues long. CDR3: CASSLGGLLPFEQYF. The CDR3 coding sequence is TGTGCCAGCAGCTTGGGGGGACTACTACCCTTCGAGCAGTACTTC. The entire variable domain, with the rest obtained from reference TRBV11-2 and TRBJ2-7, is as follows: EAGVAQSPRYKIIEKRQSVAFWCNPISGHATLYWYQQILGQGPKLLIQFQNNGVVDDSQLPKDRFSAERLKGVDSTLKIQPAKLEDSAVYLCASSLGGLLPFEQYFGPGTRLTVT.

This chain joins TRBV6-5 and TRBJ1-1, with D unclear. V lost 0 bases to trimming and J lost 8 bases, with 10 bases between them. There are 13 residues in the CDR3. CDR1 is MNHEY and CDR2 is SVGAGI in the germline V gene. CDR3 nucleotides: TGTGCCAGCAGTTACTCTCGGATGGGCGAAGCTTTCTTT. Amino acid sequence: CASSYSRMGEAFF.

This clone has only a few counts. The chain carries TRBV7-9 and TRBJ2-7, with TRBD1 matching over 8 bases. The CDR3 sequence is 15 residues long. Germline V gene lookup returns CDR1 SEHNR and CDR2 FQNEAQ (reference sequence). V lost 4 bases, J lost 1 base, and 6 bases stayed unmatched. DNA of the CDR3: TGTGCCAGCAGCTCTCGGACAGGGAAATCCTACGAGCAGTACTTC. This gives the protein CASSSRTGKSYEQYF.

This clone was seen a handful of times. The V gene is TRBV6-1, the J gene TRBJ1-1, with D perhaps TRBD1 (6 bases). The germline V and J ends were trimmed by 4 bases and 6 bases, with 12 bases remaining between them. This CDR3 contains 13 residues. Germline-derived CDR1 and CDR2 are MNHNS and SASEGT. The CDR3 region is CASSAREGAEAFF. The CDR3 region has the DNA TGTGCCAGCAGTGCCCGGGAGGGGGCTGAAGCTTTCTTT.

The V and J genes are TRBV5-8 and TRBJ2-3; 9 nucleotides line up with TRBD1. CDR1 SGHTS and CDR2 YDEGEE come from the germline V gene. There are 15 residues in the CDR3. Trimming cost V 0 bases and J 5 bases; bases outside gene matches: 4. For the CDR3, the DNA is TGTGCCAGCAGCTTGGTTGACAGGGGGGTAGATACGCAGTATTTT. This gives the protein CASSLVDRGVDTQYF.

V usage is TRBV2 and J usage is TRBJ2-1; 8 bases are a match to TRBD2. Germline V gene data show CDR1 as SNHLY and CDR2 as FYNNEI. V lost 11 bases and J lost 0; bases outside the gene matches: 6. This CDR3 region has 14 residues. The CDR3 loop is CAGRSGISYNEQFF. The CDR3 DNA reads TGTGCCGGCCGTAGCGGGATCTCCTACAATGAGCAGTTCTTC.

The chain recombines TRBV5-1 with TRBJ1-1; 7 bases line up with TRBD1. The V segment lost 0 bases and the J segment 4 bases; nucleotides outside the gene matches: 3. This CDR3 has 14 amino acids. Per germline, CDR1 SGHRS and CDR2 YFSETQ. In DNA, the CDR3 is TGCGCCAGCAGCTTGGACAGGGGACCCACTGAAGCTTTCTTT. Its protein is CASSLDRGPTEAFF.

The chain is built from TRBV25-1 and TRBJ2-7; tentative D call: TRBD2 (6 bases). The CDR3 is 15 residues long. V gave up 1 base and J gave up 1 base, with 11 bases separating them. CDR1 MGHDK and CDR2 SYGVNS come from the germline V gene. CDR3 amino acids: CASSEWGDRSYEQYF. The CDR3 coding sequence is TGTGCCAGCAGTGAATGGGGGGACCGTTCCTACGAGCAGTACTTC.

The J gene is TRBJ2-7, the V gene TRBV5-4; 8 nucleotides agree with TRBD2. Unmatched junction bases numbered 8, after V lost 4 bases and J lost 2 bases. Germline V gene data show CDR1 as SGHNT and CDR2 as YYREEE (reference sequence). This CDR3 spans 15 amino acids. CDR3 DNA sequence: TGTGCCAGCAGCCCTCCCAGCGGGAGACCCTACGAGCAGTACTTC. It yields the protein CASSPPSGRPYEQYF.

J is TRBJ2-7 and V is TRBV9, with D possibly TRBD1 on 6 matching bases. V lost 0 bases to trimming and J lost 2 bases, with 9 bases between them. The germline V gene has CDR1 SGDLS and CDR2 YYNGEE. This CDR3 is 14 amino acids long. CDR3 amino acids: CASSVGTAAYEQYF. In nucleotides, the CDR3 is TGTGCCAGCAGCGTAGGGACAGCAGCCTACGAGCAGTACTTC. The whole variable domain, filled in from reference TRBV9 and TRBJ2-7, reads DSGVTQTPKHLITATGQRVTLRCSPRSGDLSVYWYQQSLDQGLQFLIQYYNGEERAKGNILERFSAQQFPDLHSELNLSSLELGDSALYFCASSVGTAAYEQYFGPGTRLTVT.

The chain is built from TRBV6-6 and TRBJ2-2, with D perhaps matching TRBD1 (5 bases). Deletions cut 6 bases from V and 4 bases from J, with 9 bases between. Germline V CDR1 and CDR2: MNHNY, SVGAGI (reference sequence). CDR3 length: 13 residues. CDR3 sequence reads: CASSLQVTGELFF. The CDR3 DNA follows: TGTGCCAGCAGCCTACAGGTCACCGGGGAGCTGTTTTTT.

This clone appeared once. The chain recombines TRBV27 with TRBJ2-2; D remains unclear. Germline V gene lookup returns CDR1 MNHEY and CDR2 SMNVEV (reference sequence). V lost 7 bases and J 0 bases, leaving 9 bases between the germline ends. The CDR3 sequence is 14 residues long. The CDR3 here is CASTGRPNTGELFF. For the CDR3, the DNA is TGTGCCAGCACTGGCAGGCCGAACACCGGGGAGCTGTTTTTT.

The gene calls are TRBV19 and TRBJ1-3; D gene ambiguous. Germline CDR1 LNHDA, CDR2 SQIVND (reference sequence). This CDR3 region has 15 residues. The V and J ends lost 4 bases and 3 bases respectively, with 13 bases between them. CDR3 loop: CASSTEPYGGNTIYF. CDR3 sequence (DNA): TGTGCCAGTAGTACGGAGCCCTACGGTGGAAACACCATATATTTT.